The T cell receptor (beta chain) described here comes from a study of shared clonotypes between healthy human individuals. Assay used: immunoSEQ multiplex PCR; TCRdb lists only in-frame clones, some missing. The repertoire holds 2 million to 3 million clones, with roughly nine tenths as singletons. The donors, all of them Caucasian adults, lived in Nashville, Tennessee. This clone has a single count. V lost 6 bases and J lost 1; bases outside the gene matches: 7. CDR1 is SNHLY and CDR2 is FYNNEI in the germline V gene. The CDR3 sequence is 15 residues long. The sequence came from a man younger than 30 in good health. This chain uses TRBV2 with TRBJ2-7, with 9 nucleotides matching TRBD1. The sequenced material came from naive CD4+ T cells sorted from blood. The subset: CD45RA+ positively selected. CDR3 nucleotide sequence: TGTGCCAGCAGGATAGGACAGGGGTTGTCCTACGAGCAGTACTTC. Its translation: CASRIGQGLSYEQYF.